The T cell receptor beta chain under discussion was sequenced for a study of blood T cell repertoires in COVID-19. About the research overall: COVID-19 samples, acute and convalescent, were from the United States, Italy and Spain. PBMCs, B-cell-depleted T cells, or T cells were the source of the cDNA or gDNA that made up the material.

This clone was observed a single time. In the source study's methods: From reference gene primer amplification, estimates of nucleated cell counts were derived. The table came from immunoSEQ multiplex PCR; TCRdb's copy has only in-frame clones and leaves some out. The V and J calls and clone size come from that table; D and trimming were worked out from the DNA. The sample shows about 200,000 clones, about four fifths of them seen only once. This CDR3 has 16 amino acids. Per germline, CDR1 SGHTA and CDR2 FQGNSA. The germline V and J ends were trimmed by 1 base and 0 bases, with 11 bases remaining between them.

The sequenced sample consisted of peripheral blood. The V gene is TRBV7-2, the J gene TRBJ2-3, with D possibly being TRBD1 (6 bases). This TCR was sampled from a woman aged 80 or over with acute or convalescent COVID-19. The CDR3 loop reads CASSLVGTFSTDTQYF. CDR3 nucleotides: TGTGCCAGCAGCTTAGTGGGGACATTTAGCACAGATACGCAGTATTTT.